This is a list of T cell receptor beta chains from one sample in a study of OX40 agonist ivuxolimab in advanced cancers. TCRdb's copy holds only in-frame clones and misses some; the assay was immunoSEQ multiplex PCR. The sample lists 40,000 to 45,000 clones, about nine tenths seen once, with roughly 15% in the top ten. Here the sequenced sample was CD4+ or CD8+ T cells sorted from blood, taken in a trial of the OX40 agonist ivuxolimab. The receptors originated from an adult with an advanced solid tumor such as melanoma, head and neck, liver or kidney cancer. Both conserved end residues are part of each CDR3. The D gene is left open where the match is weak. For some rows the clone size is stated as once, few or many, or as a class when expanded; others skip it.

J,D,size,V,DNA,CDR3
TRBJ2-1,TRBD1,NA,TRBV15,TGTGCCACCAGCAGAGATGGGGACAGGGGATTCGATGAGCAGTTCTTC,CATSRDGDRGFDEQFF
TRBJ2-2,NA,NA,TRBV4-2,TGTGCCAGCAGCCAAATGCCAGGTCCCGGGGAGCTGTTTTTT,CASSQMPGPGELFF
TRBJ2-7,NA,NA,TRBV25-1,TGTGCCAGCAGCGATCGGTGGGGGAAATTGGGCGAGCAGTACTTC,CASSDRWGKLGEQYF
TRBJ2-5,TRBD1,few,TRBV29-1,TGCAGCGTTCCCTGGGACAGTGGACGAGAGACCCAGTACTTC,CSVPWDSGRETQYF
TRBJ2-7,TRBD1,NA,TRBV11-2,TGTGCCAGCAGCCTAGATATGGGACAGGGTTCCTACGAGCAGTACTTC,CASSLDMGQGSYEQYF
TRBJ2-2,NA,NA,TRBV9,TGTGCCAGCAGCCACGGAGCGGCCGGGGAGCTGTTTTTT,CASSHGAAGELFF
TRBJ2-2,TRBD2,NA,TRBV7-6,TGTGCCAGCAGCTTAAATCCCGGTGCGGGGGACACCGGGGAGCTGTTTTTT,CASSLNPGAGDTGELFF
TRBJ1-2,NA,NA,TRBV5-1,TGCGCCAGCAGCACCAGCAATACTAACTATGGCTACACTTTC,CASSTSNTNYGYTF
TRBJ2-7,NA,once,TRBV19,TGTGCCAGTAGCCCAGGGGCTAGCTTCGAGCAGTACTTC,CASSPGASFEQYF
TRBJ2-7,NA,NA,TRBV27,TGTGCCAGCAGTCCGAGAGGGGGGGGGTGGTACGAGCAGTACTTC,CASSPRGGGWYEQYF
TRBJ2-7,TRBD2,NA,TRBV5-4,TGTGCCAGCAGCCCCTATGTCGGGGTAGCGGGAACCTACGAGCAGTACTTC,CASSPYVGVAGTYEQYF
TRBJ2-7,NA,once,TRBV28,TGTGCCAGCAGTTTCAGGGGGGCGATTGCCTACGAGCAGTACTTC,CASSFRGAIAYEQYF
TRBJ2-1,NA,NA,TRBV7-2,TGTGCCAGCAGCGTCTGGGGCTCCTCCTACAATGAGCAGTTCTTC,CASSVWGSSYNEQFF
TRBJ1-4,NA,NA,TRBV7-9,TGTGCCAGCAGCTTCCGTGAAAAACTGTTTTTT,CASSFREKLFF
TRBJ2-2,TRBD1,NA,TRBV7-6,TGTGCCAGCCTCAGGGACAGGGGTGGCGGGGAGCTGTTTTTT,CASLRDRGGGELFF
TRBJ2-3,NA,NA,TRBV7-9,TGTGCCAGCAGCCCGCCCCTTAGCACAGATACGCAGTATTTT,CASSPPLSTDTQYF